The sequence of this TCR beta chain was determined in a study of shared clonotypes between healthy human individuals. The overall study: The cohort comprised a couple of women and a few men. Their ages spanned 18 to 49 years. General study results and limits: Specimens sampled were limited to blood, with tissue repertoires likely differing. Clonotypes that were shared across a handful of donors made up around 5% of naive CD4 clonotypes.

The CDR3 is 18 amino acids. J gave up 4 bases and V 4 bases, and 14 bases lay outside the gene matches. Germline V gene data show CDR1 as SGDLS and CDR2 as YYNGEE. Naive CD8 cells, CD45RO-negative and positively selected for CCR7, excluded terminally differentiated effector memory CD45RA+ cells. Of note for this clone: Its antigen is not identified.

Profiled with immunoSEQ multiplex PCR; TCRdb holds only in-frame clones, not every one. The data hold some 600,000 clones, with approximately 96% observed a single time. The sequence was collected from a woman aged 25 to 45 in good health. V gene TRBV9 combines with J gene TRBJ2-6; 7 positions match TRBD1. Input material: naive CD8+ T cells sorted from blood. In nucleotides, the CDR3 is TGTGCCAGCAGCCCCCCCGGGAAGGGGGCGACAGGGGCCAACGTCCTGACTTTC. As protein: CASSPPGKGATGANVLTF.